These T cell receptor beta chains were read from a single sample in a study of blood T cells in healthy people across ages. TCRdb re-derived calls from the 5' RACE reads in MiXCR, one entry per CDR3 protein. Among around 990,000 distinct CDR3 sequences, approximately 38% were seen once, and the ten largest hold under 15%. The sample taken for sequencing was blood. The receptor source for this set is a man between 18 and 29 years old in good health. CDR3s include the opening cysteine and the closing phenylalanine or tryptophan. A D gene is named only where the DNA matches it firmly. The size of a clone is reported for some rows only, either as once, few or many, or as a class for expanded clones.

clone size | J gene | D gene | V gene | CDR3 protein | CDR3 DNA
. | TRBJ1-1 | . | TRBV12-3/TRBV12-4 | CASSPEPGLGEAFF | TGTGCCAGCAGTCCCGAACCAGGGCTCGGGGAAGCTTTCTTT
. | TRBJ2-5 | TRBD2 | TRBV7-2 | CASSLVLSSGGQETQYF | TGTGCCAGCAGCTTAGTTCTGTCTAGCGGGGGGCAAGAGACCCAGTACTTC
. | TRBJ2-5 | . | TRBV6-5 | CASSSTWTRQETQYF | TGTGCCAGCAGTTCCACTTGGACACGTCAAGAGACCCAGTACTTC
few | TRBJ2-1 | . | TRBV20-1 | CSARDWARAGPTDNEQFF | TGCAGTGCTAGAGACTGGGCCCGCGCGGGCCCTACGGACAATGAGCAGTTCTTC
few | TRBJ1-4 | TRBD1 | TRBV10-3 | CAISESTKGALNEKLFF | TGTGCCATCAGTGAGTCGACGAAGGGGGCCCTTAATGAAAAACTGTTTTTT
many | TRBJ1-2 | . | TRBV20-1 | CSASLETGANYGYTF | TGCAGTGCTAGTCTCGAGACAGGCGCGAACTATGGCTACACCTTC
. | TRBJ1-1 | . | TRBV4-1 | CASSQEQGNTEAFF | TGCGCCAGCAGCCAAGAACAGGGAAACACTGAAGCTTTCTTT
few | TRBJ1-5 | . | TRBV15 | CATVVHGGNQPQHF | TGTGCCACCGTGGTACATGGGGGCAATCAGCCCCAGCATTTT
. | TRBJ1-4 | . | TRBV4-2 | CASSQELWVRLEDEKLFF | TGTGCCAGCAGCCAAGAATTGTGGGTCCGTCTGGAGGACGAAAAACTGTTTTTT
. | TRBJ2-7 | TRBD2 | TRBV7-9 | CASSPPSGGINEQYF | TGTGCCAGCAGCCCCCCTAGCGGGGGGATCAATGAGCAGTACTTC
. | TRBJ2-7 | . | TRBV12-5 | CASGPRDSLYEQYF | TGTGCTAGTGGTCCCCGGGACTCTCTCTACGAGCAGTACTTC
. | TRBJ2-7 | . | TRBV19 | CASRIPGLTYEQYF | TGTGCCAGTAGGATCCCAGGCCTTACCTACGAGCAGTACTTC
. | TRBJ1-2 | TRBD1 | TRBV5-1 | CASSSLGVNGQGFYGYTF | TGCGCCAGCAGCTCCCTAGGAGTTAATGGACAGGGATTCTATGGCTACACCTTC
. | TRBJ2-1 | TRBD1 | TRBV6-5 | CASRGQGLNEQFF | TGTGCCAGCAGAGGACAGGGTTTGAATGAGCAGTTCTTC
. | TRBJ2-2 | TRBD1 | TRBV7-2 | CASIPGQGFSGELFF | TGTGCCAGCATACCGGGACAGGGTTTTTCCGGGGAGCTGTTTTTT
. | TRBJ2-7 | TRBD1 | TRBV12-3/TRBV12-4 | CASRRDRDYEQYF | TGTGCCAGCAGAAGGGACAGAGACTACGAGCAGTACTTC
once | TRBJ2-3 | TRBD1 | TRBV24-1 | CTTSGYRTGRTEVVPDTQYF | TGTACCACCAGTGGTTATAGGACAGGGAGAACAGAGGTGGTACCTGATACGCAGTATTTT
few | TRBJ1-5 | . | TRBV12-3/TRBV12-4 | CASSLGQSEPQHF | TGTGCCAGCAGTTTAGGGCAATCTGAGCCCCAGCATTTT